Ten or more counts support the clone carrying this T cell receptor (beta chain). The record originates from a study of T cells in Graves' hyperthyroidism and ophthalmopathy. Template material for amplifying TCR beta CDR3 regions consisted of RNA transcripts. HTBI primers were used for first-round RT-PCR of the TCR CDR3. TCRdb re-derived calls from the multiplex PCR reads in MiXCR, one entry per CDR3 protein. The profile shows hundreds of thousands of distinct CDR3 sequences, over 15% of them singletons. Germline lookup yields CDR1 DFQATT and CDR2 SNEGSKA (reference sequence). V shed 3 bases and J shed 7 bases, with 15 bases lying between them. This CDR3 spans 13 amino acids. Ophthalmopathy cases met thresholds of Clinical Activity Score at least 3, NOSPECS grade at least 4 and duration under 3 months.

This sequence was found in a woman aged 55-75 years with Graves' ophthalmopathy. V and J are TRBV20-1 and TRBJ1-2; D not certain. The sample taken for sequencing was blood. The CDR3, as DNA: TGCAGTGCTAGTGAGACGTCGGGTGCTGGCTACACCTTC. Its translation is CSASETSGAGYTF.